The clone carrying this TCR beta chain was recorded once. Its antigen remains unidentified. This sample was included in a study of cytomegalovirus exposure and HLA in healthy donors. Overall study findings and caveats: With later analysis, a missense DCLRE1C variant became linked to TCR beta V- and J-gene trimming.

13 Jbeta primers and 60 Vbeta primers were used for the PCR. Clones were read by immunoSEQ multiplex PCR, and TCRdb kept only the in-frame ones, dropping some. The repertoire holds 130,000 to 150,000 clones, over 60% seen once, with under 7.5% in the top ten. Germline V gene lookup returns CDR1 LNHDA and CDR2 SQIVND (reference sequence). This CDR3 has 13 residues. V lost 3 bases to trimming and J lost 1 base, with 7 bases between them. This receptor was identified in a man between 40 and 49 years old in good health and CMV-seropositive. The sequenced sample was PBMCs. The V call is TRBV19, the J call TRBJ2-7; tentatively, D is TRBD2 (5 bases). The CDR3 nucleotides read TGTGCCAGTAGTATCCCGGGGTCCTACGAGCAGTACTTC. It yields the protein CASSIPGSYEQYF. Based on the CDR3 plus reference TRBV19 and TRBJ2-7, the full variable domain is DGGITQSPKYLFRKEGQNVTLSCEQNLNHDAMYWYRQDPGQGLRLIYYSQIVNDFQKGDIAEGYSVSREKKESFPLTVTSAQKNPTAFYLCASSIPGSYEQYFGPGTRLTVT.